The 13 T cell receptor beta chains reported below all come from one sample, sequenced in a study of blood T cells in healthy people across ages. The second PCR ran 7 to 11 cycles with a sample-barcoded 5' primer and J-beta primers. One entry per CDR3 protein results from TCRdb running MiXCR on the 5' RACE reads. Of about 1 million distinct CDR3 sequences in the sample, under 55% were seen once. The sample was blood. All receptors come from a woman aged 55-70 years in good health.

This clonotype was counted only a few times. The V call is TRBV6-1, the J call TRBJ2-1, with TRBD2 identical over 7 bases. Losses at the gene ends were 2 bases for V and 7 bases for J; bases not matched to a gene: 11. The CDR3 sequence is 16 residues long. Per germline, CDR1 MNHNS and CDR2 SASEGT. The CDR3 loop is CASSEWGGTPSNEQFF. CDR3 nucleotides: TGTGCCAGCAGTGAATGGGGGGGGACTCCGTCGAATGAGCAGTTCTTC.

V and J are TRBV19 and TRBJ1-2, with no clear D. Germline V gene sequence: CDR1 LNHDA, CDR2 SQIVND (reference sequence). This CDR3 region has 15 residues. V shed 3 bases and J shed 1 base, with 12 bases lying between them. CDR3 nucleotide sequence: TGTGCCAGTAGTATCCCCGGTGGCAGTAACTATGGCTACACCTTC. Its translation is CASSIPGGSNYGYTF.

The table lists this clonotype with a few counts. This chain joins TRBV30 and TRBJ2-1; the match to TRBD1 covers 9 bases. The closer fit of TRBJ2-7 to the DNA end suggests the J call may be wrong. Germline CDR1 GTSNPN, CDR2 SVGIG (reference sequence). The CDR3 runs 15 residues. For the CDR3, the DNA is TGTGCCTGGGGGACAGGGAGGAGACCCTACAATGAGCAGTACTTC. Amino acids: CAWGTGRRPYNEQYF.

This clonotype was seen ten or more times. The chain couples TRBV6-5 to TRBJ2-5; the match to TRBD2 covers 11 bases. The CDR3 runs 15 residues. From germline, CDR1 is MNHEY and CDR2 SVGAGI. Trimming at V came to 6 bases and at J to 5 bases, leaving 8 bases not matched to a gene. Written as DNA, the CDR3 is TGTGCCAGCAGCCACCGACTAGCGGGAACGGAGACCCAGTACTTC. Protein: CASSHRLAGTETQYF.

V is TRBV28 and J is TRBJ2-6; D remains ambiguous. This CDR3 is 17 amino acids long. Trimming left V 3 bases short and J 1 base short, with 13 bases between. CDR1 MDHEN and CDR2 SYDVKM come from the germline V gene. The CDR3 DNA reads TGTGCCAGCAGTTTGACCGGGCCCCTTTCTGGGGCCAACGTCCTGACTTTC. Translation gives CASSLTGPLSGANVLTF.

The V gene is TRBV2, the J gene TRBJ2-5; 8 bases are shared with TRBD1. Germline loops: CDR1 SNHLY, CDR2 FYNNEI. The CDR3 contains 11 residues. V lost 10 bases to trimming and J lost 4 bases; unmatched junction nucleotides: 2. CDR3: CATRGLETQYF. CDR3 nucleotide sequence: TGTGCCACCAGGGGGCTAGAGACCCAGTACTTC.

The V call is TRBV9, the J call TRBJ1-5; D uncertain. The CDR3 is 15 amino acids. Trimming took off 0 bases at V and 0 bases at J, with 7 bases between the two ends. CDR1 is SGDLS and CDR2 is YYNGEE in the germline V gene. The CDR3 coding sequence is TGTGCCAGCAGCGTAGAGGGCGGTAGCAATCAGCCCCAGCATTTT. It translates to CASSVEGGSNQPQHF.

The chain is built from TRBV28 and TRBJ1-4; no clear D. V lost 2 bases and J lost 0, with 10 bases in between. Germline-derived CDR1 and CDR2 are MDHEN and SYDVKM. This CDR3 is built from 16 residues. The CDR3 protein is CASSLLAGATNEKLFF. CDR3 DNA sequence: TGTGCCAGCAGTTTACTGGCGGGTGCAACTAATGAAAAACTGTTTTTT.

V gene TRBV24-1 combines with J gene TRBJ2-5; no reliable D call. Per germline, CDR1 KGHDR and CDR2 SFDVKD. This CDR3 region has 15 residues. Trimming removed 10 bases from V and 3 bases from J, with 20 bases in between. The CDR3 DNA sequence: TGTGCCACACGGGTGCTCCCCAGACCAAAAGAGACCCAGTACTTC. This translates into CATRVLPRPKETQYF.

V is TRBV11-2 and J is TRBJ2-1; unclear D gene. V lost 7 bases and J lost 3, with 13 bases in between. The V gene's germline CDR1 is SGHAT and CDR2 FQNNGV. CDR3 size: 14 residues. The CDR3: CASTNYAVYNEQFF. Here the CDR3 DNA reads TGTGCCAGCACAAATTACGCAGTCTACAATGAGCAGTTCTTC.

V and J are TRBV20-1 and TRBJ2-1; a possible D gene is TRBD2 (7 bases). The ends were cut back, 4 bases at V and 4 bases at J, with 20 bases in the middle. CDR3 size: 16 residues. Germline CDR1 is DFQATT and CDR2 is SNEGSKA (reference sequence). The CDR3 DNA follows: TGCAGTGCTACGCCCAGGGGAGGGGACATGTACAATGAGCAGTTCTTC. It codes for CSATPRGGDMYNEQFF.

This chain links TRBV15 with TRBJ1-1, with 9 bases matching TRBD1. The CDR3 runs to 15 residues. The J segment lost 6 bases and the V segment lost 1 base, leaving 6 bases of the junction unmatched. Germline V gene sequence: CDR1 LNHNV, CDR2 YYDKDF (reference sequence). CDR3 in amino acids: CATSRAGQGGSEAFF. CDR3 nucleotide sequence: TGTGCCACCAGCAGAGCGGGACAGGGAGGGTCTGAAGCTTTCTTT.

The genes are TRBV28 and TRBJ2-3; possibly TRBD2 for D (5 bases). Germline CDR1 is MDHEN and CDR2 is SYDVKM. Trimming removed 5 bases at V and 1 base at J, with 13 bases between. This CDR3 has 15 amino acids. As DNA, the CDR3 is TGTGCCAGCAGTGAACTTGAGGAGGGCACAGATACGCAGTATTTT. As protein: CASSELEEGTDTQYF.